The 19 T cell receptor beta chains listed next were all sequenced from one sample in a study of blood T cell repertoires in COVID-19. Data came from immunoSEQ multiplex PCR; TCRdb stores just in-frame clones and leaves some out. The table includes 200,000 to 300,000 clones, 88% detected once. The sample taken for sequencing was PBMCs or T cells enriched from blood (not recorded which). The receptors were sampled from a woman between 40 and 55 years old with acute COVID-19.

The chain carries TRBV19 and TRBJ1-2; 7 bases fit TRBD1. The CDR3 contains 12 residues. Germline CDR1 and CDR2: LNHDA and SQIVND (reference sequence). The V segment lost 7 bases and the J segment 7 bases; nucleotides outside the gene matches: 6. The CDR3 here is CASTDRDGGYTF. CDR3 bases: TGTGCCAGTACAGACAGGGATGGTGGCTACACCTTC.

The V and J genes are TRBV12-3 or TRBV12-4 and TRBJ1-2; D gene unclear. The CDR3 contains 12 residues. Between the trimmed V and J ends, which lost 3 bases and 4 bases, there was a span of 6 bases. The DNA for the CDR3 is TGTGCCAGCAGTTTGGGCCGCTATGGCTACACCTTC. This codes for CASSLGRYGYTF.

The gene calls are TRBV19 and TRBJ1-1; TRBD1 matches at 8 bases. V lost 4 bases, J lost 3 bases, and 7 bases stayed unmatched. CDR1 is LNHDA and CDR2 is SQIVND in the germline V gene (reference sequence). The length of the CDR3 is 15 residues. The CDR3 loop is CASSSHQGAHTEAFF. In DNA, the CDR3 is TGTGCCAGTAGTAGTCATCAGGGGGCCCACACTGAAGCTTTCTTT.

The chain carries TRBV30 and TRBJ1-1, with no clear D. The CDR3 is 13 amino acids. Germline CDR1 and CDR2: GTSNPN and SVGIG (reference sequence). Trimming left V 2 bases short and J 4 bases short, with 11 bases between. For the CDR3, the DNA is TGTGCCTGGAGTCGGGGAATTGGCACTGAAGCTTTCTTT. Protein: CAWSRGIGTEAFF.

The chain carries TRBV7-8 and TRBJ1-2, with D perhaps matching TRBD1 (5 bases). V gave up 3 bases and J gave up 0 bases, with 11 bases separating them. This CDR3 contains 15 residues. Germline CDR1 is SGHVS and CDR2 is FQNEAQ. The CDR3 spells CASSFLKTANYGYTF. The CDR3 DNA reads as TGTGCCAGCAGCTTTTTAAAGACAGCTAACTATGGCTACACCTTC.

The CDR3 DNA reads as TGTGCCAGCAGCAGGAACCCCATACAGGGGGCGGTCGAGCAGTACGTC. Protein product: CASSRNPIQGAVEQYV. The chain uses TRBV21-1 and TRBJ2-7; TRBD1, as called in the table, went unchecked against the DNA. TRBV21-1 represents a pseudogene. This CDR3 contains 16 residues.

This clone was seen only once. The chain couples TRBV9 to TRBJ1-5; D not resolved. The germline V gene has CDR1 SGDLS and CDR2 YYNGEE. The CDR3 consists of 15 residues. Trimming took 5 bases from V and 7 from J, leaving 19 bases between them. As DNA, the CDR3 is TGTGCCAGCAGTCCCGCACCGGACTCTGGGCAGCCCCAGCATTTT. Translation: CASSPAPDSGQPQHF.

The chain joins TRBV7-3 to TRBJ2-7, with 12 bases lining up with TRBD2. The V gene end was trimmed by 5 bases and the J gene end by 6 bases; junction bases not matched to a gene: 2. Germline V lookup: CDR1 SGHTA, CDR2 FQGTGA. The CDR3 sequence is 13 residues long. The CDR3 sequence is CASSPSGRGEQYF. The CDR3 bases are TGTGCCAGCAGCCCTAGCGGGAGGGGCGAGCAGTACTTC.

J is TRBJ2-3 and V is TRBV27, with D tentatively TRBD1 (5 bases). V lost 4 bases to trimming and J lost 2 bases, with 22 bases between them. CDR1 is MNHEY, CDR2 SMNVEV, per germline (reference sequence). The CDR3 spans 18 residues. The CDR3 bases are TGTGCCAGCAGTTATATAAGTCAGGGAACTAAGCCCACAGATACGCAGTATTTT. Residues: CASSYISQGTKPTDTQYF.

The V gene is TRBV5-4, the J gene TRBJ1-6; 8 bases are shared with TRBD1. The length of the CDR3 is 14 residues. Germline loops: CDR1 SGHNT, CDR2 YYREEE (reference sequence). V was pared by 2 bases and J by 8 bases, with 3 bases of the junction left unmatched. The CDR3 nucleotides are TGTGCCAGCAGCTTTGACAGGGGCGATTCACCCCTCCACTTT. It yields the protein CASSFDRGDSPLHF.

The chain carries TRBV11-3 and TRBJ2-1; TRBD2 agrees at 9 bases. Trimming removed 1 base from V and 7 bases from J; junction bases left unmatched: 5. Germline loops: CDR1 SGHNT, CDR2 YENEEA. CDR3 length equals 15 residues. Written as DNA, the CDR3 is TGTGCCAGCAGCTTAGGATCTAGCGGGGTTAATGAGCAGTTCTTC. Residues: CASSLGSSGVNEQFF.

V gene TRBV28 combines with J gene TRBJ1-3; possibly TRBD1 for D (6 bases). CDR1 is MDHEN and CDR2 is SYDVKM in the germline V gene. This CDR3 region has 15 residues. V lost 4 bases, J lost 4 bases, and 14 bases lay in between. Written as DNA, the CDR3 is TGTGCCAGCAGTTGGCCGCGGGGGCGCGGAAACACCATATATTTT. It codes for CASSWPRGRGNTIYF.

The chain couples TRBV6-4 to TRBJ2-3, with D unresolved. The V gene's germline CDR1 is MRHNA and CDR2 SNTAGT. V lost 4 bases, J lost 4 bases, and 12 bases lay in between. The CDR3 totals 14 residues. This CDR3 is CASSVVAGSDTQYF. CDR3 in DNA: TGTGCCAGCAGTGTGGTAGCCGGGTCAGATACGCAGTATTTT.

This chain links TRBV25-1 with TRBJ1-2; D call uncertain. Germline V gene lookup returns CDR1 MGHDK and CDR2 SYGVNS. CDR3 length: 14 residues. Trimming took 0 bases from V and 4 from J, leaving 9 bases between them. CDR3 sequence: CASSEYQEAYGYTF. The DNA of the CDR3 is TGTGCCAGCAGTGAATATCAAGAGGCCTATGGCTACACCTTC.

The V call is TRBV18, the J call TRBJ2-3; 13 bases are shared with TRBD2. V was pared by 5 bases and J by 3 bases, with 5 bases of the junction left unmatched. This CDR3 has 16 residues. Germline lookup yields CDR1 KGHSH and CDR2 LQKENI. The CDR3 coding sequence is TGTGCCAGCTCATTGAGGGGACTAGCGGGGACAGATACGCAGTATTTT. It encodes CASSLRGLAGTDTQYF.

In its sample, this clone was seen once. J is TRBJ2-3 and V is TRBV10-1; 9 bases are a match to TRBD1. With V trimmed by 4 bases and J by 4 bases, 6 bases remained unmatched. The CDR3 runs 15 residues. Germline CDR1 reads WNHNN; CDR2 reads SYGVQD (reference sequence). Here the CDR3 reads CASSGQGGTADTQYF. The CDR3 DNA reads as TGCGCCAGCAGTGGACAGGGGGGAACTGCAGATACGCAGTATTTT.

The chain is built from TRBV12-3 or TRBV12-4 and TRBJ1-1; weak D call: TRBD1 (5 bases). The CDR3 contains 12 residues. V lost 7 bases and J 7 bases, leaving 13 bases between the germline ends. CDR3 sequence reads: CASTRGRGEAFF. CDR3 nucleotide sequence: TGTGCCAGCACTAGAGGGAGGGGTGAAGCTTTCTTT.

The chain is built from TRBV3-1 (or the pseudogene TRBV3-2) and TRBJ2-3, with 13 bases lining up with TRBD2. The germline V gene encodes CDR1 LGHDT and CDR2 YNNKEL (reference sequence). V dropped 0 bases and J dropped 10; count of bases not matched to a gene: 1. The CDR3 has 14 residues. CDR3 loop: CASSQDTSGRAQYF. The CDR3 DNA reads as TGTGCCAGCAGCCAAGATACTAGCGGGAGGGCGCAGTATTTT.

This chain connects TRBV5-1 to TRBJ2-7; a possible D gene is TRBD1 (6 bases). The germline CDR1 and CDR2 sequences are SGHRS and YFSETQ. The V and J ends lost 0 bases and 1 base respectively, with 8 bases between them. The CDR3 totals 14 residues. The CDR3 DNA reads as TGCGCCAGCAGCTTGGGGACAGTATCCTACGAGCAGTACTTC. Translated: CASSLGTVSYEQYF.